This T cell receptor (beta chain) was recovered during a study of blood T cell repertoires in COVID-19. At the level of the study: Specimens from acute and convalescent COVID-19 originated in the United States, Italy and Spain.

Profiled with immunoSEQ multiplex PCR; TCRdb holds only in-frame clones, not every one. The table has around 230,000 clones, 80% to 90% seen once. Enrolled through a virtual design, the participants were between 18 and 89 years of age and came from approximately 25 US areas. Cohorts were determined from participant-reported clinical history. The CDR3 is 13 amino acids. V shed 5 bases, J shed 4 bases, and the junction held 5 bases outside the gene matches. Looked up from germline, CDR1 is GTSNPN and CDR2 is SVGIG (reference sequence). This chain joins TRBV30 and TRBJ1-2; 9 bases fit TRBD1. The source is a middle-aged man who had recovered from COVID-19. Sequencing was carried out using PBMCs or T cells enriched from blood (not recorded which). As DNA, the CDR3 is TGTGCCTGGGAAGACAGGGGGTCCTATGGCTACACCTTC. Amino acid sequence: CAWEDRGSYGYTF. Filled out from reference TRBV30 and TRBJ1-2, the complete variable domain reads SQTIHQWPATLVQPVGSPLSLECTVEGTSNPNLYWYRQAAGRGLQLLFYSVGIGQISSEVPQNLSASRPQDRQFILSSKKLLLSDSGFYLCAWEDRGSYGYTFGSGTRLTVV.